This TCR beta chain was captured in a study of T cell responses to AZD1222 COVID-19 vaccine. Generated by immunoSEQ multiplex PCR, the TCRdb table keeps only in-frame clones and is missing some. The data show roughly 99,000 clones, approximately 92% seen once. The CDR3 length is 14 residues. Per the germline V gene, CDR1 is MNHEY and CDR2 is SVGAGI. Deletions cut 5 bases from V and 2 bases from J, with 10 bases between. Pooling was applied to second doses at about 4 or about 12 weeks. The sample consisted of peripheral blood, taken 28 days after the second AZD1222 dose. The TCR comes from an adult who received the AZD1222 COVID-19 vaccine. The rearrangement uses TRBV6-5 and TRBJ1-3; D gene uncertain. The CDR3 nucleotides are TGTGCCAGCAGTCGGACGGACGCTGGAAACACCATATATTTT. Translated: CASSRTDAGNTIYF.